The text below deals with one T cell receptor (beta chain). The data derive from a study of control samples from healthy donors and cancer patients. CDR1 and CDR2 from the germline V gene are MDHEN and SYDVKM. V shed 7 bases, J shed 4 bases, and the junction held 8 bases outside the gene matches. The CDR3 spans 15 residues. Measured with immunoSEQ multiplex PCR; TCRdb has only the in-frame clones, and not every one. The sample carries about 270,000 clones, over 75% recorded once. V gene TRBV28 combines with J gene TRBJ1-3; 9 bases are a match to TRBD1. Sample: PBMCs. The receptor comes from an older woman with lung cancer. The CDR3 here is CASINYGTGGNTIYF. The CDR3 coding sequence is TGTGCCAGCATCAACTATGGGACAGGGGGAAACACCATATATTTT.